This T cell receptor beta chain was captured in a study of human T cells and chemical hapten exposure. Study information: Per-sample TCR yield variability stemmed mainly from small pooled library volume differences. The study, taken as a whole, reports: TCRs at a frequency above 1 in 1000 stayed unchanged with DPC sensitization. There were significantly more large CDR3 similarity clusters among expanded TCRs than among controls.

A few counts support this clonotype. Its target is not known. Time point meaning: patch test 1, 2 weeks after DPC sensitization. Treatment noted: therapeutic diphenylcyclopropenone sensitization with weekly scalp DPC. This CDR3 is built from 13 residues. Germline-derived CDR1 and CDR2 are LNHDA and SQIVND (reference sequence). Trimming removed 8 bases at V and 3 bases at J, with 8 bases between. TCRdb re-called the RACE reads with MiXCR, one entry per CDR3 protein. The sample has 80,000 to 100,000 distinct CDR3 sequences, around 12% seen once. This receptor was identified in a middle-aged woman with alopecia areata. Some clones in this sample may be carry-over from other donors' samples. Sample: whole blood, taken in connection with sensitization to the hapten diphenylcyclopropenone (DPC). J is TRBJ2-6 and V is TRBV19, with D unclear. In nucleotides, the CDR3 is TGTGCCAGTCTCTCAGTTGGGGCCAACGTCCTGACTTTC. Amino acids: CASLSVGANVLTF.